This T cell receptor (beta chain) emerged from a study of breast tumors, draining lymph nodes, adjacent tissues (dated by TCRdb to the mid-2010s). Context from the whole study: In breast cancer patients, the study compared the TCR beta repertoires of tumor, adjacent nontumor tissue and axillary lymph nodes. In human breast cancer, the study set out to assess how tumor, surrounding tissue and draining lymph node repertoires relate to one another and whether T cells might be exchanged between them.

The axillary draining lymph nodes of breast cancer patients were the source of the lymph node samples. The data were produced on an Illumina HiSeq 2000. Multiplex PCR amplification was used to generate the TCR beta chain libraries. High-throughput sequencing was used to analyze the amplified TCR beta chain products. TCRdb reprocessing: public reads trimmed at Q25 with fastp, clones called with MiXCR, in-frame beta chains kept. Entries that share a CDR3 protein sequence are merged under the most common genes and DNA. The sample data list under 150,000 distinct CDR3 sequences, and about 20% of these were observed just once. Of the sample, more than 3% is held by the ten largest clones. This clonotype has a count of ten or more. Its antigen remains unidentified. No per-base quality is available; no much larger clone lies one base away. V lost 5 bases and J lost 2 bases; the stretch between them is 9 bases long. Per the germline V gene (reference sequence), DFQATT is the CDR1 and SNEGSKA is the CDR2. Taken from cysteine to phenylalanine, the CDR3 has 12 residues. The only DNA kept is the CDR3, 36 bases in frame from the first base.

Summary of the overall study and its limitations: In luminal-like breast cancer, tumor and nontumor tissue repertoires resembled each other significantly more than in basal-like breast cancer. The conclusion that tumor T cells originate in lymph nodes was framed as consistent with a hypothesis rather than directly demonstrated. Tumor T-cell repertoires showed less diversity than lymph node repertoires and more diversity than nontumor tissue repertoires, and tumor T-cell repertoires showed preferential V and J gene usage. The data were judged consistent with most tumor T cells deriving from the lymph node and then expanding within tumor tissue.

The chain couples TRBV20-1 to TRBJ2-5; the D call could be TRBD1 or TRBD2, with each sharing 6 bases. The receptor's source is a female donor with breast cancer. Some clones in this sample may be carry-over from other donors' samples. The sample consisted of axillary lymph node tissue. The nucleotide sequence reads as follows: TGCAGTGCTCAGGGGACTCAAGAGACCCAGTACTTC. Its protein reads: CSAQGTQETQYF.